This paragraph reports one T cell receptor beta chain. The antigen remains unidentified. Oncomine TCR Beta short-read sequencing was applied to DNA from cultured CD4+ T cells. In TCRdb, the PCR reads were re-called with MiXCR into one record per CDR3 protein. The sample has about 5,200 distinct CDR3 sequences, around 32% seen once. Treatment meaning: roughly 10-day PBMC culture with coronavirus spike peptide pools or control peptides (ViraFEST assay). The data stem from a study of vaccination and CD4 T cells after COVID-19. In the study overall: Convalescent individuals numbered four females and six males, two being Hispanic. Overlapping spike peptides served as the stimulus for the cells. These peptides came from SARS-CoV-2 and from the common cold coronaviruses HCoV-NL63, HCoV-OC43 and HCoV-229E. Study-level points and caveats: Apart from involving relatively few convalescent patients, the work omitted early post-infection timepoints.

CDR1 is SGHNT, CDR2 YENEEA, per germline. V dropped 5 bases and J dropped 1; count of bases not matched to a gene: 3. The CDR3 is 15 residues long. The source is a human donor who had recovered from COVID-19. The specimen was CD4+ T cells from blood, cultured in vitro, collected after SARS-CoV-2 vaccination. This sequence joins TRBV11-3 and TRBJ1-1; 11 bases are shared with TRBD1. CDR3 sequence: CASSPGQGANTEAFF. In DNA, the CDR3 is TGTGCCAGCAGCCCTGGACAGGGGGCGAACACTGAAGCTTTCTTT.